This TCR beta chain was recorded in a study of T cell clones after liver transplantation. Study-wide context: Samples came from ITN030ST, which attempted immunosuppression withdrawal within 2 years of liver transplantation. Pre-transplant mixed lymphocyte reactions yielded third-party-reactive TCRbeta sequences as comparators for graft-donor-reactive sequences. Points from the study as a whole: In most of the 8 subjects, circulating graft-donor-reactive CD4 TCRbeta sequences fell significantly after transplant.

A remark on this clone: Its matching antigen is unknown.

With 3 bases removed from V and 11 bases from J, the gap between germline ends came to 16 bases. The CDR3 has 13 residues. Germline values: CDR1 SGHAT, CDR2 FQNNGV. The assay was immunoSEQ multiplex PCR, and TCRdb's table has in-frame clones only and misses some. The data show about 99,000 clones, around 83% seen once. V gene TRBV11-2 combines with J gene TRBJ1-1; D unresolved. The TCR originated in a human donor who received a liver transplant. The sample in question was CD4+ T cells from blood, obtained before liver transplant. CDR3 sequence: CASSFNGEIEAFF. Here the CDR3 DNA reads TGTGCCAGCAGCTTCAACGGGGAAATTGAGGCTTTCTTT.